The 6 T cell receptor beta chains below come from one sample, sequenced in a study of monozygotic twins with inflammatory bowel disease. From the 5' RACE reads, TCRdb lists one entry per CDR3 protein and no DNA. Its table records some 300,000 distinct CDR3 sequences. Source material: blood. The receptors derive from a human donor with ulcerative colitis or Crohn's disease, or a healthy co-twin of an affected twin (not recorded which).

The chain recombines TRBV12-3 or TRBV12-4 with TRBJ1-1. The CDR3 has 11 amino acids. The CDR3 reads CASSNRANTYF.

The chain combines TRBV5-5 with TRBJ2-1; absent DNA, TCRdb's TRBD1 call cannot be checked. The CDR3 length is 15 residues. Germline CDR1 SGHKS, CDR2 YYEKEE (reference sequence). The CDR3 protein is CASSFGDRTYNEQFF.

The V gene is TRBV27, the J gene TRBJ2-3; TCRdb indicates TRBD2, and absent DNA this call remains unverified. The CDR3 is 16 residues long. Germline V lookup: CDR1 MNHEY, CDR2 SMNVEV (reference sequence). The CDR3 reads CASSGQAGGSTDTQYF.

This sequence joins TRBV6-5 and TRBJ1-5; TCRdb returns TRBD1, unconfirmable since there is no DNA. CDR3 length equals 15 residues. Germline CDR1 and CDR2: MNHEY and SVGAGI. The CDR3 loop reads CASSSHRESNQPQHF.

J is TRBJ2-1 and V is TRBV20-1; the TCRdb call, TRBD1, lacks DNA for checking. CDR1 is DFQATT, CDR2 SNEGSKA, per germline (reference sequence). The CDR3 length is 16 residues. The CDR3: CSAKTLGGGSYNEQFF.

The V call is TRBV28, the J call TRBJ2-3; TCRdb's D gene call, TRBD2, goes unchecked for lack of DNA. In germline, CDR1 is MDHEN, CDR2 SYDVKM. The CDR3 is made up of 16 amino acids. The chain's CDR3 is CASSPRGSGSLDTQYF.